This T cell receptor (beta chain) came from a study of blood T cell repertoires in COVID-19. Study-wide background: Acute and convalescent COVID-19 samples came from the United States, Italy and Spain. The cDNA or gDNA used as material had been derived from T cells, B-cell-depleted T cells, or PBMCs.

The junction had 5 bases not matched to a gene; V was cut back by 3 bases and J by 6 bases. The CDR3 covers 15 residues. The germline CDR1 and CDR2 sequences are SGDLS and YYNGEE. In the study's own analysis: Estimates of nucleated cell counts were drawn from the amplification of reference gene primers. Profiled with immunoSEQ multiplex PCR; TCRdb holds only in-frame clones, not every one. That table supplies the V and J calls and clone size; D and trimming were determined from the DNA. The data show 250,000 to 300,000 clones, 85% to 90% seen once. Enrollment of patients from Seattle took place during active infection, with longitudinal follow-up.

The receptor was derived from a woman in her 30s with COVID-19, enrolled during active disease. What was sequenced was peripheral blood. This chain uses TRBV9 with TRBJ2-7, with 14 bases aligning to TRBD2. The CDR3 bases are TGTGCCAGCAGCGCCGGGACTAGCGGGAGATTCGAGCAGTACTTC. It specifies CASSAGTSGRFEQYF.